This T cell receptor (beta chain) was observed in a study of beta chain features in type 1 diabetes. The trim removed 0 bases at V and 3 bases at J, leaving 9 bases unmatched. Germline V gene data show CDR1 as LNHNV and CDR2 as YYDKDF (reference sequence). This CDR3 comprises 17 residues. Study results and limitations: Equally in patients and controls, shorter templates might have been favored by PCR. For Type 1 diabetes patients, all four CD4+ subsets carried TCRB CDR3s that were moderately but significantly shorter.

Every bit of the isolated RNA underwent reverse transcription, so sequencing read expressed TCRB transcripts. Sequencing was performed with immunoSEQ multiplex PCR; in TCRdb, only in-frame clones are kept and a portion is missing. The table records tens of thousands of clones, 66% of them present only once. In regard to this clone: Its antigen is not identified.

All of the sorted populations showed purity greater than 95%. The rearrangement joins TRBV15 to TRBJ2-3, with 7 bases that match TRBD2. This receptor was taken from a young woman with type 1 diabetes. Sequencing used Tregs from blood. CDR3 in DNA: TGTGCCACCAGCAGAGATCCCCGCGGGAGAGCGACAGATACGCAGTATTTT. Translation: CATSRDPRGRATDTQYF.